This paragraph covers one TCR beta chain sequence. Recruited during active infection, patients (from Seattle) were subsequently followed longitudinally. Germline assignment: CDR1 MGHRA and CDR2 YSYEKL. Trimming pared 1 base from V and 4 bases from J, leaving 7 bases between. The CDR3 runs 13 residues. In the original processing: Cell counts per sample came from amplifying reference gene primers. TCRdb's table, derived via immunoSEQ multiplex PCR, lists solely in-frame clones and lacks some. V, J and clone size were drawn from that table, and D and trimming were deduced from the DNA. The table shows some 180,000 clones, with roughly 93% occurring only once. This sample stems from a study of blood T cell repertoires in COVID-19. Study overall: The United States, Italy and Spain provided the acute and convalescent COVID-19 samples. In each case, the material was cDNA or gDNA derived from T cells, B-cell-depleted T cells, or PBMCs.

The sample taken for sequencing was peripheral blood. This rearrangement joins TRBV4-1 to TRBJ1-1; D remains unclear. The TCR sequence derives from a man younger than 35 with COVID-19, enrolled during active disease. The chain's CDR3 is CASSQAQSTEAFF. In nucleotides, the CDR3 is TGCGCCAGCAGCCAAGCCCAGTCCACTGAAGCTTTCTTT.